The source of this T cell receptor beta chain is a study of OX40 agonist ivuxolimab in advanced cancers. Study details: Patients took ivuxolimab, an agonistic anti-OX40 (CD134) antibody.

Produced via immunoSEQ multiplex PCR; TCRdb's table is partial and in-frame only. The repertoire holds 65,000 to 80,000 clones, with over 90% as singletons. Germline V gives CDR1 LGHNA, CDR2 YSLEER. Deletions cut 4 bases from V and 4 bases from J, with 14 bases between. This CDR3 comprises 15 residues. Note on this clone: Its antigen is unknown.

Points from the study as a whole: Partial responders dosed at 0.1-3.0 mg/kg displayed clonal expansion ranking among the lowest.

The TCR originated in an adult with an advanced solid tumor such as melanoma, head and neck, liver or kidney cancer. The V call is TRBV4-3, the J call TRBJ1-3, with D possibly being TRBD1 (6 bases). Here the sequenced sample was CD4+ or CD8+ T cells sorted from blood, taken in a trial of the OX40 agonist ivuxolimab. The CDR3 DNA is TGCGCCAGCAGCCTTAGTGGGGGGCCCGGAAACACCATATATTTT. Its protein is CASSLSGGPGNTIYF.